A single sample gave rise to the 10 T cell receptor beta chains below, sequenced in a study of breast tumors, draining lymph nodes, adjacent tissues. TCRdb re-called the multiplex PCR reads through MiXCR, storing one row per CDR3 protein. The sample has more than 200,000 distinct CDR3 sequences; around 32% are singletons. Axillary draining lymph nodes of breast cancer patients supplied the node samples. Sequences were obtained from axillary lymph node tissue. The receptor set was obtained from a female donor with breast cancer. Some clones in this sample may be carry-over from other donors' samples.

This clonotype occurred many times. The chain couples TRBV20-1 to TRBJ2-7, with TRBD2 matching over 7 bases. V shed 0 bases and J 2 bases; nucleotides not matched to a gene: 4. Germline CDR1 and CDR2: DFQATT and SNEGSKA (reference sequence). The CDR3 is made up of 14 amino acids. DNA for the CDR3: TGCAGTGCTAGAGATCCCGGGAGGACCTACGAGCAGTACTTC. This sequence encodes CSARDPGRTYEQYF.

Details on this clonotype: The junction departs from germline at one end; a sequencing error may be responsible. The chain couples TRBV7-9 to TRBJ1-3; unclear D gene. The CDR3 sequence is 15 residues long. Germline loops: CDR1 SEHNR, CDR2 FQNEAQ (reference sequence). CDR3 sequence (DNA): TGTGCCAGCAGCTTTGCCGTTCGGCGGGGAAACACCATACATTTT. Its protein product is CASSFAVRRGNTIHF.

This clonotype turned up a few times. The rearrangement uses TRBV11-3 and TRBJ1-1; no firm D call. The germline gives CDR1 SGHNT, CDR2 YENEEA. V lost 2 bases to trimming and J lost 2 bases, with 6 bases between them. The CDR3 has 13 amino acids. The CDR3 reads CASSLYTNTEAFF. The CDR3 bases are TGTGCCAGCAGCTTATACACTAACACTGAAGCTTTCTTT.

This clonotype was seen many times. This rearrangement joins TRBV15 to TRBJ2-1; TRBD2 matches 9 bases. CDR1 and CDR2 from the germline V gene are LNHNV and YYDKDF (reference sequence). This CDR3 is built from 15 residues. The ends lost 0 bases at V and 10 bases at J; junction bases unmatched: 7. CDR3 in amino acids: CATSRDRGGRGEQFF. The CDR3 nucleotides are TGTGCCACCAGCAGAGATCGCGGCGGGAGGGGGGAGCAGTTCTTC. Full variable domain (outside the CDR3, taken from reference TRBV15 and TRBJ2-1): DAMVIQNPRYQVTQFGKPVTLSCSQTLNHNVMYWYQQKSSQAPKLLFHYYDKDFNNEADTPDNFQSRRPNTSFCFLDIRSPGLGDTAMYLCATSRDRGGRGEQFFGPGTRLTVL.

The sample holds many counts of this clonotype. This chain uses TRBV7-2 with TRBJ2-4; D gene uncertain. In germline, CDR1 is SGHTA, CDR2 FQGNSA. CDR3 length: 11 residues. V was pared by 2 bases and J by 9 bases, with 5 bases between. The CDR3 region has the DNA TGTGCCAGCAGCTTAACCAGCATTCAGTACTTC. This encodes CASSLTSIQYF.

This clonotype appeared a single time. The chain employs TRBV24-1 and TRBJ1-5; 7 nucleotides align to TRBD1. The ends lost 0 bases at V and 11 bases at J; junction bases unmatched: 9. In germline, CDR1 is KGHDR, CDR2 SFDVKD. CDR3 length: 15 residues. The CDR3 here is CATSDLIGTAETQHF. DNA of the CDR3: TGTGCCACCAGTGATTTGATCGGGACAGCAGAGACCCAGCATTTT.

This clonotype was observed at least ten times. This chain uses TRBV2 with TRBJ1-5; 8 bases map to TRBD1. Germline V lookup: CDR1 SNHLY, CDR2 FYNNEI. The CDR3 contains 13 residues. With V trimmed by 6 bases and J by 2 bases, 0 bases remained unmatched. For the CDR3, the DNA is TGTGCCAGCAGGGACAGGGGCAATCAGCCCCAGCATTTT. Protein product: CASRDRGNQPQHF. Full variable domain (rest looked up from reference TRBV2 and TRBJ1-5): EPEVTQTPSHQVTQMGQEVILRCVPISNHLYFYWYRQILGQKVEFLVSFYNNEISEKSEIFDDQFSVERPDGSNFTLKIRSTKLEDSAMYFCASRDRGNQPQHFGDGTRLSIL.

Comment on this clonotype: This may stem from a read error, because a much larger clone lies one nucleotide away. CDR3 coding DNA: TGTGCCAGCAGCTCCAGGGGCGCCTCCGAGCAGTACTTC. Its translation: CASSSRGASEQYF. The chain joins TRBV11-3 to TRBJ2-7; weak D call: TRBD1 (6 bases). The CDR3 contains 13 residues. The germline V and J ends were trimmed by 4 bases and 6 bases, with 13 bases remaining between them. Per the germline V gene, CDR1 is SGHNT and CDR2 is YENEEA.

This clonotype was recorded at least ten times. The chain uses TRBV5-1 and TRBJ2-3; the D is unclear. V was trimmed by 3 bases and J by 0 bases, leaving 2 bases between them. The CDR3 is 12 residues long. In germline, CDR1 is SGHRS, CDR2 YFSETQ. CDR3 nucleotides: TGCGCCAGCAGCTCTAGCACAGATACGCAGTATTTT. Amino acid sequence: CASSSSTDTQYF.

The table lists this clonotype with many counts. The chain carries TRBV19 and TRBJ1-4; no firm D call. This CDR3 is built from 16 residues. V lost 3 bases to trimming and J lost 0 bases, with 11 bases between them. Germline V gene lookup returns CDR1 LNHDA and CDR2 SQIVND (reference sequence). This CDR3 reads CASSISGVATNEKLFF. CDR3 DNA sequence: TGTGCCAGTAGTATTTCTGGGGTTGCAACTAATGAAAAACTGTTTTTT.